Following are 26 T cell receptor beta chains from one sample sequenced in a study of shared clonotypes between healthy human individuals. The protocol was immunoSEQ multiplex PCR, while the TCRdb copy is restricted to in-frame clones and leaves out a portion. The profile covers 2.5 million or so clones, with about 92% appearing a single time and more than 0.12% taken by the ten largest. Sequenced sample: naive CD4+ T cells sorted from blood. Subset here: CD45RA+ positively selected. The origin of the receptors is a man between 18 and 29 years old in good health.

V is TRBV5-1 and J is TRBJ2-7; 11 nucleotides align to TRBD2. The J segment lost 6 bases and the V segment lost 1 base, leaving 3 bases of the junction unmatched. The CDR3 sequence is 14 residues long. CDR1 is SGHRS and CDR2 is YFSETQ in the germline V gene. CDR3 in DNA: TGCGCCAGCAGCTTGTTCCTAGCGGGAGGCGAGCAGTACTTC. Residues: CASSLFLAGGEQYF.

The chain carries TRBV14 and TRBJ2-5; D gene ambiguous. The CDR3 totals 11 residues. The V gene's germline CDR1 is SGHDN and CDR2 FVKESK. V lost 1 base, J lost 6 bases, and 3 bases lay in between. The CDR3 reads CASSQAQTQYF. In nucleotides, the CDR3 is TGTGCCAGCAGCCAAGCCCAGACCCAGTACTTC.

The chain is built from TRBV2 and TRBJ1-3, with 9 bases that match TRBD1. V gave up 7 bases and J gave up 4 bases; unmatched junction bases: 8. Germline-derived CDR1 and CDR2 are SNHLY and FYNNEI. The CDR3 contains 15 residues. The CDR3 bases are TGTGCCAGCACCTCCGGGACAGGGAGAGGAAACACCATATATTTT. This gives the protein CASTSGTGRGNTIYF. Supplemented by reference TRBV2 and TRBJ1-3, the full variable domain reads EPEVTQTPSHQVTQMGQEVILRCVPISNHLYFYWYRQILGQKVEFLVSFYNNEISEKSEIFDDQFSVERPDGSNFTLKIRSTKLEDSAMYFCASTSGTGRGNTIYFGEGSWLTVV.

This rearrangement joins TRBV7-9 to TRBJ2-7; the match to TRBD2 covers 7 bases. This CDR3 has 12 amino acids. Unmatched junction bases numbered 3, after V lost 3 bases and J lost 7 bases. Germline V lookup: CDR1 SEHNR, CDR2 FQNEAQ (reference sequence). The CDR3 protein is CASSFTSVEQYF. The CDR3 DNA reads as TGTGCCAGCAGCTTTACTAGCGTGGAGCAGTACTTC.

The count of this clone is one. This chain links TRBV19 with TRBJ1-2, with D possibly matching TRBD1 (6 bases). The germline V and J ends were trimmed by 3 bases and 4 bases, with 18 bases remaining between them. Germline V gene lookup returns CDR1 LNHDA and CDR2 SQIVND (reference sequence). The CDR3 has 16 amino acids. In DNA, the CDR3 is TGTGCCAGTAGTATGGTCGGGTCAGGGGCCCCCTATGGCTACACCTTC. Translating it yields CASSMVGSGAPYGYTF.

This clone was counted a single time. The chain recombines TRBV4-1 with TRBJ2-3, with D tentatively TRBD2 (7 bases). V lost 1 base and J 4 bases, leaving 18 bases between the germline ends. The CDR3 runs to 17 residues. The germline CDR1 and CDR2 sequences are MGHRA and YSYEKL. The CDR3 coding sequence is TGCGCCAGCAGCCAAGGGGGGCTAGCGGCACTAGCAGATACGCAGTATTTT. Protein product: CASSQGGLAALADTQYF.

Notes on this clone: Sequence at one end of the junction differs from germline and may be a read error. The V call is TRBV5-6, the J call TRBJ1-3; a weak D match, TRBD1 (5 bases). Looked up from germline, CDR1 is SGHDT and CDR2 is YYEEEE. The CDR3 length is 15 residues. CDR3 DNA: TGTGCCAGCAGCCGCGGTTACATCGGGGGAAGCACCATATATTTT. It yields the protein CASSRGYIGGSTIYF.

This clone was found a few times. V and J are TRBV30 and TRBJ1-1, with D unclear. Germline CDR1 reads GTSNPN; CDR2 reads SVGIG (reference sequence). The CDR3 has 14 amino acids. V was cut by 1 base and J by 1 base, with 10 bases left in between. The CDR3 nucleotides read TGTGCCTGGAGTGGCCTCAGTAGGAACACTGAAGCTTTCTTT. It is translated as CAWSGLSRNTEAFF.

The chain links TRBV6-5 to TRBJ2-7; 7 bases agree with TRBD1. CDR1 MNHEY and CDR2 SVGAGI come from the germline V gene. The CDR3 covers 14 residues. V lost 1 base, J lost 10 bases, and 10 bases stayed unmatched. CDR3 nucleotides: TGTGCCAGCAGTTACTTCGGGACAGAGACGGCCCAGTACTTC. Protein: CASSYFGTETAQYF.

This chain links TRBV28 with TRBJ2-1, with unresolved D. Trimming took 4 bases from V and 13 from J, leaving 14 bases between them. The CDR3 sequence is 12 residues long. The germline CDR1 and CDR2 sequences are MDHEN and SYDVKM. CDR3: CASSSTSWRQFF. The CDR3, as DNA: TGTGCCAGCAGTTCAACCAGCTGGCGTCAGTTCTTC.

This clone was observed a handful of times. V and J are TRBV2 and TRBJ1-1; D may be TRBD1 (5 bases). Trimming removed 7 bases from V and 7 bases from J, with 10 bases in between. CDR1 is SNHLY and CDR2 is FYNNEI in the germline V gene. The CDR3 extends over 11 amino acids. The chain's CDR3 is CASIQVLEAFF. For the CDR3, the DNA is TGTGCCAGCATACAGGTTCTTGAAGCTTTCTTT.

This chain uses TRBV6-6 with TRBJ2-7; 7 nucleotides line up with TRBD2. This CDR3 comprises 16 residues. Germline V lookup: CDR1 MNHNY, CDR2 SVGAGI (reference sequence). V was clipped by 3 bases and J by 0 bases; unmatched bases: 8. CDR3 amino acids: CASSYLAGARSYEQYF. CDR3 in DNA: TGTGCCAGCAGTTATCTGGCGGGAGCCCGCTCCTACGAGCAGTACTTC.

The chain links TRBV5-1 to TRBJ1-2, with D perhaps matching TRBD1 (5 bases). The CDR3 consists of 14 residues. Germline V gives CDR1 SGHRS, CDR2 YFSETQ. V shed 4 bases and J shed 2 bases, with 12 bases lying between them. The CDR3 nucleotides are TGCGCCAGCAGCGTTCCGGGACCGAACTATGGCTACACCTTC. Translated, it gives CASSVPGPNYGYTF.

The V gene is TRBV27, the J gene TRBJ2-6, with D maybe TRBD2 (5 bases). Trimming left V 2 bases short and J 0 bases short, with 14 bases between. Germline V gene sequence: CDR1 MNHEY, CDR2 SMNVEV (reference sequence). There are 18 residues in the CDR3. The CDR3, as DNA: TGTGCCAGCAGTTTAAAAAGCGGTATTAACTCTGGGGCCAACGTCCTGACTTTC. This codes for CASSLKSGINSGANVLTF.

In DNA, the CDR3 is TGTGCCAGCAGCTCGGGGGGCTCCTACGAGCAGTACTTC. This translates into CASSSGGSYEQYF. The genes are TRBV5-8 and TRBJ2-7, with 7 nucleotides matching TRBD2. Germline CDR1 is SGHTS and CDR2 is YDEGEE. V lost 3 bases to trimming and J lost 0 bases; unmatched junction nucleotides: 0. CDR3 length: 13 amino acids.

The chain is built from TRBV30 and TRBJ2-7, with D uncertain. The V gene lost 2 bases and the J gene lost 6 bases, with 8 bases spanning the gap. Germline V gene data show CDR1 as GTSNPN and CDR2 as SVGIG (reference sequence). The CDR3 runs 11 residues. CDR3 amino acids: CAWSFPSEQYF. For the CDR3, the DNA is TGTGCCTGGAGTTTTCCGAGCGAGCAGTACTTC.

Notes on this clone: The same CDR3 arises from other DNA sequences in this sample as well. The chain joins TRBV2 to TRBJ2-7, with 7 nucleotides matching TRBD1. Germline V gene data show CDR1 as SNHLY and CDR2 as FYNNEI. This CDR3 spans 12 amino acids. The ends lost 6 bases at V and 3 bases at J; junction bases unmatched: 2. The CDR3 DNA sequence: TGTGCCAGCAGCTCAGGGGGCTACGAGCAGTACTTC. It yields the protein CASSSGGYEQYF.

J is TRBJ2-7 and V is TRBV6-5, with D tentatively TRBD2 (6 bases). V lost 6 bases and J 5 bases, leaving 17 bases between the germline ends. CDR3 length: 14 residues. Per germline, CDR1 MNHEY and CDR2 SVGAGI. This CDR3 reads CASSDGASDDEQYF. The CDR3 DNA is TGTGCCAGCAGCGATGGGGCTAGCGACGACGAGCAGTACTTC.

V is TRBV6-1 and J is TRBJ1-4; 7 bases are a match to TRBD1. V lost 4 bases to trimming and J lost 0 bases; unmatched junction nucleotides: 8. The CDR3 is 17 residues long. Looked up from germline, CDR1 is MNHNS and CDR2 is SASEGT. The CDR3 bases are TGTGCCAGCAGTGGTCCGGGACAGAGATCAACTAATGAAAAACTGTTTTTT. This gives the protein CASSGPGQRSTNEKLFF.

This clone was seen only once. The chain carries TRBV30 and TRBJ1-5; D is unclear. Germline assignment: CDR1 GTSNPN and CDR2 SVGIG (reference sequence). This CDR3 comprises 13 residues. Trimming left V 6 bases short and J 5 bases short, with 14 bases between. CDR3 residues: CACNTKVDQPQHF. The CDR3 DNA reads TGTGCCTGTAACACCAAGGTGGATCAGCCCCAGCATTTT.

This rearrangement joins TRBV19 to TRBJ2-2; TRBD1 aligns across 7 bases. CDR1 is LNHDA, CDR2 SQIVND, per germline (reference sequence). J gave up 7 bases and V 6 bases, and 2 bases lay outside the gene matches. The CDR3 totals 12 residues. CDR3 region: CASSSGGGELFF. CDR3 nucleotides: TGTGCCAGTAGCTCAGGGGGCGGGGAGCTGTTTTTT.

The V and J genes are TRBV19 and TRBJ2-7; possible D gene TRBD1, 5 bases. This CDR3 spans 15 amino acids. Germline V gene sequence: CDR1 LNHDA, CDR2 SQIVND (reference sequence). Trimming shortened V by 1 base and J by 3 bases, and 13 bases separated the two germline ends. The CDR3 region is CASSIGAGLVYEQYF. The CDR3 region has the DNA TGTGCCAGTAGTATAGGGGCAGGGTTGGTCTACGAGCAGTACTTC.

The CDR3 DNA reads as TGTGCCAGCAGTGGACAGGCCACCGGGGAGCTGTTTTTT. It translates to CASSGQATGELFF. V is TRBV2 and J is TRBJ2-2; the D gene is possibly TRBD1 (6 bases). Germline values: CDR1 SNHLY, CDR2 FYNNEI. V was cut by 4 bases and J by 4 bases, with 7 bases left in between. The CDR3 sequence is 13 residues long.

The genes are TRBV5-1 and TRBJ1-1; tentative D call: TRBD1 (5 bases). The CDR3 is 15 amino acids. Germline values: CDR1 SGHRS, CDR2 YFSETQ. The V and J ends lost 0 bases and 1 base respectively, with 10 bases between them. The CDR3 nucleotides read TGCGCCAGCAGCTTGGACGGCAGGGAGAACACTGAAGCTTTCTTT. Translation gives CASSLDGRENTEAFF.

This rearrangement joins TRBV16 to TRBJ2-2; perhaps TRBD2 as D (5 bases). The V gene's germline CDR1 is KGHSY and CDR2 FQNENV. The CDR3 spans 17 residues. Trimming shortened V by 0 bases and J by 0 bases, and 11 bases separated the two germline ends. The CDR3 bases are TGTGCCAGCAGCCAATCGTTTCCCGGGACGAACACCGGGGAGCTGTTTTTT. This gives the protein CASSQSFPGTNTGELFF.

The chain links TRBV19 to TRBJ2-1; 13 nucleotides match TRBD2. Germline V lookup: CDR1 LNHDA, CDR2 SQIVND (reference sequence). V shed 5 bases, J shed 8 bases, and the junction held 3 bases outside the gene matches. CDR3 length: 14 residues. CDR3 nucleotide sequence: TGTGCCAGTAGTCGGACTAGCGGGAGAGATGAGCAGTTCTTC. This sequence encodes CASSRTSGRDEQFF. The whole variable domain, remainder taken from reference TRBV19 and TRBJ2-1, is DGGITQSPKYLFRKEGQNVTLSCEQNLNHDAMYWYRQDPGQGLRLIYYSQIVNDFQKGDIAEGYSVSREKKESFPLTVTSAQKNPTAFYLCASSRTSGRDEQFFGPGTRLTVL.